The entry below gives a single T cell receptor (beta chain) sequence along with its context. The data originate from a study of cytomegalovirus exposure and HLA in healthy donors. Study context: Sequencing of roughly 180 million T cells in an earlier analysis found 90 million to 120 million unique TCR beta sequences.

J gave up 0 bases and V 2 bases, and 9 bases lay outside the gene matches. The germline CDR1 and CDR2 sequences are KGHSH and LQKENI. The CDR3 runs 17 residues. This PCR relied on a set of 60 Vbeta primers and 13 Jbeta primers. Sequencing was performed with immunoSEQ multiplex PCR; in TCRdb, only in-frame clones are kept and a portion is missing. In the table there are roughly 100,000 clones, 81% of which are singletons. The chain recombines TRBV18 with TRBJ2-7; 8 bases fit TRBD2. Input material: PBMCs. The TCR sequence derives from a man in his forties or fifties in good health and CMV-seropositive. CDR3 in DNA: TGTGCCAGCTCACCAACCGGGGGGGGCCTGAGCTCCTACGAGCAGTACTTC. This translates into CASSPTGGGLSSYEQYF.